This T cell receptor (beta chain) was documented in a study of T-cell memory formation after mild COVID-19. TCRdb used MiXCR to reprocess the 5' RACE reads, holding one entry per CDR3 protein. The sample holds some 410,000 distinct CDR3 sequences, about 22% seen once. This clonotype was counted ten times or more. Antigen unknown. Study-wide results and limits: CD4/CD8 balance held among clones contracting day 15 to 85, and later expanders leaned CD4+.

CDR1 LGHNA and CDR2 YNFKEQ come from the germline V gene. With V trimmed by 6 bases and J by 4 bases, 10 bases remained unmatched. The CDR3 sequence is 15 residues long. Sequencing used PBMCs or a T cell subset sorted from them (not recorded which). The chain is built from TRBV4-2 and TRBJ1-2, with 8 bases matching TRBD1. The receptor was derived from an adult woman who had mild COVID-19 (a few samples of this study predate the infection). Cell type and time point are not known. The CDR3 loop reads CASSHPGQESYGYTF. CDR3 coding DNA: TGTGCCAGCAGTCATCCGGGACAGGAGTCCTATGGCTACACCTTC.